The 19 T cell receptor beta chains presented below share a single source sample, sequenced in a study of blood T cell repertoires in COVID-19. Clones were read by immunoSEQ multiplex PCR, and TCRdb kept only the in-frame ones, dropping some. Here the sample spans 150,000 or so clones, about 79% being singletons. Material: peripheral blood. The receptors come from a woman aged 55-70 years with acute or convalescent COVID-19.

This clone was seen more than once but under ten times. The V and J genes are TRBV19 and TRBJ2-2; D may be TRBD2 (6 bases). Germline CDR1 reads LNHDA; CDR2 reads SQIVND (reference sequence). This CDR3 has 17 amino acids. Trimming removed 6 bases at V and 6 bases at J, with 23 bases between. The CDR3 coding sequence is TGTGCCAGTAGAGACACCCGGGACTCTGGAACCTCCGGGGAGCTGTTTTTT. The encoded protein is CASRDTRDSGTSGELFF.

CDR3 region: CASSLAGTGITF. CDR3 coding DNA: TGCGCCAGCAGCTTGGCCGGGACAGGGATCACCTTC. The gene calls are TRBV5-1 and TRBJ1-2, with 9 bases that match TRBD1. V was pared by 0 bases and J by 13 bases, with 4 bases of the junction left unmatched. CDR3 size: 12 residues. Germline V gives CDR1 SGHRS, CDR2 YFSETQ.

The rearrangement links TRBV7-8 to TRBJ1-1; TRBD1 might be the D (6 bases). From germline, CDR1 is SGHVS and CDR2 FQNEAQ. This CDR3 region has 16 residues. Trimming stripped 1 base from V and 4 bases from J, with 16 bases between. CDR3 protein: CASSLVAGRGGTEAFF. DNA of the CDR3: TGTGCCAGCAGCTTAGTGGCAGGGCGAGGGGGCACTGAAGCTTTCTTT.

The genes are TRBV5-1 and TRBJ2-2; 12 nucleotides match TRBD2. The CDR3 is made up of 19 amino acids. Germline V gene sequence: CDR1 SGHRS, CDR2 YFSETQ. With 3 bases clipped from V and 1 base from J, the junction kept 10 bases outside the gene matches. This CDR3 reads CASSWPPRTSGVNTGELFF. The DNA for the CDR3 is TGCGCCAGCAGCTGGCCTCCGAGGACTAGCGGGGTGAACACCGGGGAGCTGTTTTTT.

J is TRBJ1-4 and V is TRBV28, with TRBD1 matching over 7 bases. Germline CDR1 reads MDHEN; CDR2 reads SYDVKM. V dropped 7 bases and J dropped 8; count of bases not matched to a gene: 13. CDR3 length equals 15 residues. CDR3 residues: CASTAPGQGEEKLFF. DNA of the CDR3: TGTGCCAGCACGGCTCCAGGGCAGGGGGAAGAAAAACTGTTTTTT.

The CDR3: CASSEIGIAGSHNEQFF. The CDR3 DNA is TGTGCCAGCAGTGAAATAGGAATAGCGGGGTCCCACAATGAGCAGTTCTTC. The genes are TRBV6-1 and TRBJ2-1, with 8 bases that match TRBD2. Germline trimming cut 2 bases from V and 5 bases from J; bases unmatched to any gene: 11. CDR3 length: 17 amino acids. In germline, CDR1 is MNHNS, CDR2 SASEGT.

This clone showed up just once. The V call is TRBV12-3 or TRBV12-4, the J call TRBJ1-1; D possibly corresponds to TRBD1 (5 bases). V was clipped by 6 bases and J by 1 base, with 9 bases between them. The CDR3 has 13 amino acids. Here the CDR3 reads CASRLGQNTEAFF. In DNA form, the CDR3 reads TGTGCCAGCAGGCTCGGACAGAACACTGAAGCTTTCTTT.

The V gene is TRBV7-2, the J gene TRBJ1-6; D remains ambiguous. Germline V CDR1 and CDR2: SGHTA, FQGNSA. The length of the CDR3 is 17 residues. V gave up 4 bases and J gave up 0 bases, with 13 bases separating them. The CDR3 coding sequence is TGTGCCAGCAGCTCAGTGAGGCAGTACTCCTATAATTCACCCCTCCACTTT. It is translated as CASSSVRQYSYNSPLHF. Supplemented by reference TRBV7-2 and TRBJ1-6, the full variable domain reads GAGVSQSPSNKVTEKGKDVELRCDPISGHTALYWYRQSLGQGLEFLIYFQGNSAPDKSGLPSDRFSAERTGGSVSTLTIQRTQQEDSAVYLCASSSVRQYSYNSPLHFGNGTRLTVT.

V is TRBV30 and J is TRBJ1-1, with D tentatively TRBD1 (6 bases). The CDR3 loop spans 14 amino acids. CDR1 is GTSNPN, CDR2 SVGIG, per germline (reference sequence). V lost 3 bases and J lost 2, with 13 bases in between. The CDR3 loop reads CAWSRGQINTEAFF. CDR3 DNA: TGTGCCTGGAGCCGAGGACAGATAAACACTGAAGCTTTCTTT. The full variable domain, in which reference TRBV30 and TRBJ1-1 provide the parts outside the CDR3, is SQTIHQWPATLVQPVGSPLSLECTVEGTSNPNLYWYRQAAGRGLQLLFYSVGIGQISSEVPQNLSASRPQDRQFILSSKKLLLSDSGFYLCAWSRGQINTEAFFGQGTRLTVV.

The chain joins TRBV27 to TRBJ1-6; possibly TRBD1 for D (5 bases). Per the germline V gene, CDR1 is MNHEY and CDR2 is SMNVEV (reference sequence). This CDR3 has 15 amino acids. V was cut by 5 bases and J by 10 bases, with 18 bases left in between. Here the CDR3 DNA reads TGTGCCAGCAGTCCTATCCAGGGAAACGGATCACCCCTCCACTTT. This sequence encodes CASSPIQGNGSPLHF.

The table lists this clone with a count of one. The chain employs TRBV19 and TRBJ1-6, with a weak D call TRBD1 (6 bases). This CDR3 comprises 18 residues. Per germline, CDR1 LNHDA and CDR2 SQIVND (reference sequence). V lost 5 bases and J 0 bases, leaving 17 bases between the germline ends. Here the CDR3 DNA reads TGTGCCAGTAGTTCTCCGGGACAAAGAAGCTCCTATAATTCACCCCTCCACTTT. Translated, it gives CASSSPGQRSSYNSPLHF.

This rearrangement joins TRBV3-1 (or the pseudogene TRBV3-2) to TRBJ2-1; 7 bases fit TRBD1. The CDR3 is made up of 13 amino acids. Germline assignment: CDR1 LGHDT and CDR2 YNNKEL (reference sequence). V dropped 5 bases and J dropped 2; count of bases not matched to a gene: 0. In nucleotides, the CDR3 is TGTGCCAGCAGCACAGGGGCCTACAATGAGCAGTTCTTC. Translated, it gives CASSTGAYNEQFF.

This clone was observed a handful of times. V is TRBV3-1 (or the pseudogene TRBV3-2) and J is TRBJ1-2; perhaps TRBD1 as D (6 bases). Germline CDR1 reads LGHDT; CDR2 reads YNNKEL (reference sequence). The CDR3 sequence is 17 residues long. Trimming took 0 bases from V and 2 from J, leaving 16 bases between them. The CDR3 nucleotides read TGTGCCAGCAGCCAAGATTATTACGGCAGGGGAAACTATGGCTACACCTTC. Protein product: CASSQDYYGRGNYGYTF.

CDR3 nucleotide sequence: TGTGCCAGCAGCCCCTCGACCGCTCCAGGGGGTGAAGCTTTCTTT. Encoded protein: CASSPSTAPGGEAFF. The V gene is TRBV9, the J gene TRBJ1-1; 7 bases line up with TRBD1. From germline, CDR1 is SGDLS and CDR2 YYNGEE. The ends lost 4 bases at V and 7 bases at J; junction bases unmatched: 13. CDR3 length equals 15 residues.

The chain links TRBV6-5 to TRBJ2-7; D gene unclear. There are 14 residues in the CDR3. Germline assignment: CDR1 MNHEY and CDR2 SVGAGI. Trimming took 2 bases from V and 0 from J, leaving 8 bases between them. Written as DNA, the CDR3 is TGTGCCAGCAGTTACGGAGTTAACTCCTACGAGCAGTACTTC. It codes for CASSYGVNSYEQYF.

The rearrangement joins TRBV19 to TRBJ1-2; 10 nucleotides match TRBD1. The germline V gene has CDR1 LNHDA and CDR2 SQIVND (reference sequence). The CDR3 contains 14 residues. The junction had 4 bases not matched to a gene; V was cut back by 2 bases and J by 7 bases. This CDR3 is CASSIRDRGRGYTF. As DNA, the CDR3 is TGTGCCAGTAGTATAAGGGACAGGGGACGTGGCTACACCTTC.

The chain links TRBV5-1 to TRBJ1-2, with D uncertain. From germline, CDR1 is SGHRS and CDR2 YFSETQ. The CDR3 is made up of 14 amino acids. V was clipped by 6 bases and J by 3 bases, with 15 bases between them. The CDR3 spells CASTLGSGYYGYTF. The CDR3, as DNA: TGCGCCAGCACCCTGGGGAGTGGCTACTATGGCTACACCTTC.

The chain links TRBV5-6 to TRBJ2-3; tentative D call: TRBD2 (6 bases). The V end lost 9 bases, the J end lost 6 bases, and 17 bases lay between the germline ends. This CDR3 has 13 residues. Germline V gives CDR1 SGHDT, CDR2 YYEEEE. CDR3 sequence: CATRDWSRDTQYF. CDR3 bases: TGTGCCACCCGGGACTGGAGTCGCGATACGCAGTATTTT.

The rearrangement links TRBV18 to TRBJ2-3; TRBD2 aligns across 11 bases. The V segment lost 4 bases and the J segment 1 base; nucleotides outside the gene matches: 1. Per the germline V gene, CDR1 is KGHSH and CDR2 is LQKENI. The CDR3 totals 15 residues. CDR3 nucleotides: TGTGCCAGCTCACAGACTAGCGGGGGCACAGATACGCAGTATTTT. This sequence encodes CASSQTSGGTDTQYF. Full variable domain (remainder filled in from reference TRBV18 and TRBJ2-3): NAGVMQNPRHLVRRRGQEARLRCSPMKGHSHVYWYRQLPEEGLKFMVYLQKENIIDESGMPKERFSAEFPKEGPSILRIQQVVRGDSAAYFCASSQTSGGTDTQYFGPGTRLTVL.